The 19 T cell receptor beta chains listed next were all sequenced from one sample in a study of blood T cells in healthy people across ages (dated by TCRdb to between 2015 and 2016). Library preparation was by 5' RACE. Sequenced using an Illumina HiSeq 2500. A second PCR of roughly 7 to 11 cycles was run with a J-beta primer mix and a sample-barcoded 5' primer. In-frame beta chains were kept once TCRdb had trimmed the public reads at Q25 with fastp and called clones with MiXCR. Records with the same CDR3 protein are collapsed into one entry carrying the most frequent genes and DNA. The sample table lists hundreds of thousands of distinct CDR3 sequences, around 49% of them with a count of one. Roughly 30% of the sample goes to the ten largest clones. The sample comprised blood. These receptors came from a woman aged 60 to 75 in good health.

This clonotype showed up just a few times. This chain links TRBV7-2 with TRBJ2-3; 11 nucleotides line up with TRBD2. The germline V gene has CDR1 SGHTA and CDR2 FQGNSA. Trimming at V came to 3 bases and at J to 5 bases, leaving 13 bases not matched to a gene. This CDR3 is 18 amino acids long. The CDR3 nucleotides read TGTGCCAGCAGCTTTCTGCGGCTAGCGGGAGGTCTAAGAGATACGCAGTATTTT. It is translated as CASSFLRLAGGLRDTQYF.

This clonotype has only a few counts. V usage is TRBV10-3 and J usage is TRBJ2-5, with TRBD2 matching 12 bases. Germline-derived CDR1 and CDR2 are ENHRY and SYGVKD. The V gene end was trimmed by 4 bases and the J gene end by 2 bases; junction bases not matched to a gene: 5. The CDR3 consists of 16 residues. The DNA for the CDR3 is TGTGCCATCAGTGTTGGCCTAGCGGGAGGGCAAGAGACCCAGTACTTC. Protein product: CAISVGLAGGQETQYF.

This chain links TRBV7-2 with TRBJ2-7; possible D gene TRBD2, 5 bases. The last part of the DNA fits TRBJ2-5 better; the J call may be wrong. This CDR3 has 15 amino acids. CDR1 SGHTA and CDR2 FQGNSA come from the germline V gene. The CDR3 nucleotides read TGTGCCAGCAGCGCTAGTGGGAGAGGAACGGAGACCCAGTACTTC. Encoded protein: CASSASGRGTETQYF.

The chain is built from TRBV13 and TRBJ2-2; a possible D gene is TRBD2 (5 bases). V shed 4 bases and J shed 6 bases, with 18 bases lying between them. Germline V CDR1 and CDR2: PRHDT, FYEKMQ (reference sequence). This CDR3 is built from 16 residues. The CDR3 loop reads CASSSQGILESGELFF. The CDR3 DNA follows: TGTGCCAGCAGCTCCCAAGGGATACTAGAGTCCGGGGAGCTGTTTTTT.

In the case of this clonotype: This clone may be a read error of a much larger clone one base away. This chain joins TRBV10-3 and TRBJ1-1; the match to TRBD1 covers 10 bases. Trimming at V came to 0 bases and at J to 1 base, leaving 11 bases not matched to a gene. CDR3 length equals 19 residues. Germline CDR1 reads ENHRY; CDR2 reads SYGVKD. The CDR3 DNA sequence: TGTGCCATCAGTGAGTCGACGCGGGACAGGGGTCCATGGAACACTGAAGCTTTCTTT. Translation gives CAISESTRDRGPWNTEAFF.

This chain joins TRBV4-2 and TRBJ1-1; TRBD1 agrees at 8 bases. The CDR3 has 17 amino acids. Germline V gene sequence: CDR1 LGHNA, CDR2 YNFKEQ. The J segment lost 1 base and the V segment lost 2 bases, leaving 9 bases of the junction unmatched. In nucleotides, the CDR3 is TGTGCCAGCAGCCAAACCACCAGGGGGCCTGGGAACACTGAAGCTTTCTTT. It is translated as CASSQTTRGPGNTEAFF.

The V and J genes are TRBV4-3 and TRBJ2-7; D possibly corresponds to TRBD1 (6 bases). V lost 2 bases and J lost 5, with 16 bases in between. Germline-derived CDR1 and CDR2 are LGHNA and YSLEER. The CDR3 loop spans 15 amino acids. The CDR3 region has the DNA TGCGCCAGCAGCCAATTCAAGGAACAGGGCAACGAGCAGTACTTC. It yields the protein CASSQFKEQGNEQYF.

In its sample, this clonotype was seen a few times. The genes are TRBV7-2 and TRBJ1-4, with 11 bases aligning to TRBD1. The germline gives CDR1 SGHTA, CDR2 FQGNSA. V trimming: 5 bases; J trimming: 7 bases; junction bases outside the gene matches: 6. The CDR3 extends over 15 amino acids. This CDR3 is CASSHRTGGFEKLFF. The CDR3 DNA is TGTGCCAGCAGCCACCGGACAGGGGGCTTTGAAAAACTGTTTTTT.

This chain joins TRBV24-1 and TRBJ1-5; no definite D call. The CDR3 has 14 residues. The germline V gene encodes CDR1 KGHDR and CDR2 SFDVKD. Between the trimmed V and J ends, which lost 1 base and 6 bases, there was a span of 9 bases. The CDR3 loop is CATSDLSGRQPQHF. In DNA, the CDR3 is TGTGCCACCAGTGATTTATCCGGACGTCAGCCCCAGCATTTT.

In regard to this clonotype: This may come from a read error, since a much larger clone is one base off. This chain connects TRBV6-1 to TRBJ2-2; 7 nucleotides line up with TRBD1. The CDR3 is made up of 14 amino acids. In germline, CDR1 is MNHNS, CDR2 SASEGT. CDR3 region: CVSSSGGVAGELFF. The DNA for the CDR3 is TGTGTCAGCTCTTCAGGGGGAGTAGCCGGGGAGCTGTTTTTT.

This chain connects TRBV20-1 to TRBJ2-4; tentatively, D is TRBD1 or TRBD2 (6 bases each). Germline values: CDR1 DFQATT, CDR2 SNEGSKA (reference sequence). CDR3 length: 18 residues. V dropped 5 bases and J dropped 0 bases, with 23 bases sitting between them. CDR3 coding DNA: TGCAGTGCTCGAGGAGGGGGGACGGAGACTCTAGCCAAAAACATTCAGTACTTC. Translated: CSARGGGTETLAKNIQYF.

The rearrangement links TRBV5-1 to TRBJ2-5; D is perhaps TRBD2 (6 bases). Germline V CDR1 and CDR2: SGHRS, YFSETQ. V was cut by 3 bases and J by 2 bases, with 14 bases left in between. The CDR3 runs 15 residues. The DNA of the CDR3 is TGCGCCAGCAGCTCCGCATCAGGGACTCAAGAGACCCAGTACTTC. Protein product: CASSSASGTQETQYF.

J is TRBJ1-2 and V is TRBV20-1, with D perhaps matching TRBD1 (5 bases). V gave up 8 bases and J gave up 4 bases, with 17 bases separating them. Germline V gene data show CDR1 as DFQATT and CDR2 as SNEGSKA (reference sequence). The CDR3 covers 13 residues. As DNA, the CDR3 is TGCAGTCCCCTTACGGAAGGGACCTATGGCTACACCTTC. Translating it yields CSPLTEGTYGYTF.

V gene TRBV6-5 combines with J gene TRBJ1-4; D unclear. Germline assignment: CDR1 MNHEY and CDR2 SVGAGI. There are 13 residues in the CDR3. V was shortened by 6 bases and J by 8 bases, with 13 bases between the two germline ends. In nucleotides, the CDR3 is TGTGCCAGCAGGACACCAGGAGGGGAAAAACTGTTTTTT. It yields the protein CASRTPGGEKLFF.

This clonotype has just one count. This CDR3 reads CAWMGYNEQFF. The CDR3 DNA reads TGTGCCTGGATGGGCTACAATGAGCAGTTCTTC. This chain connects TRBV30 to TRBJ2-1; D uncertain. The CDR3 contains 11 residues. The germline gives CDR1 GTSNPN, CDR2 SVGIG (reference sequence). The V and J ends lost 4 bases and 3 bases respectively, with 4 bases between them.

The chain employs TRBV2 and TRBJ2-1; tentative D call: TRBD2 (5 bases). In germline, CDR1 is SNHLY, CDR2 FYNNEI. CDR3 length equals 16 residues. V dropped 0 bases and J dropped 4 bases, with 13 bases sitting between them. CDR3 sequence reads: CASSEARRSGYNEQFF. The DNA for the CDR3 is TGTGCCAGCAGTGAAGCGAGGAGGAGTGGGTACAATGAGCAGTTCTTC. The whole variable domain, remainder taken from reference TRBV2 and TRBJ2-1, is EPEVTQTPSHQVTQMGQEVILRCVPISNHLYFYWYRQILGQKVEFLVSFYNNEISEKSEIFDDQFSVERPDGSNFTLKIRSTKLEDSAMYFCASSEARRSGYNEQFFGPGTRLTVL.

This clonotype was found a few times. The chain uses TRBV6-5 and TRBJ2-1; D unclear. The CDR3 spans 15 residues. Germline V gives CDR1 MNHEY, CDR2 SVGAGI. With 6 bases removed from V and 0 bases from J, the gap between germline ends came to 12 bases. For the CDR3, the DNA is TGTGCCAGCAGATGGACCTTACTCTCCTACAATGAGCAGTTCTTC. It yields the protein CASRWTLLSYNEQFF.

Concerning this clonotype: This could be a read error, since a much larger clone is one nucleotide away. The chain recombines TRBV5-1 with TRBJ1-2, with D uncertain. Germline V gene sequence: CDR1 SGHRS, CDR2 YFSETQ. CDR3 size: 13 residues. CDR3 loop: CASSLRTNYGHTF. The DNA of the CDR3 is TGCGCCAGCAGCTTACGGACGAACTATGGCCACACCTTC.

The table lists this clonotype with a few counts. V gene TRBV20-1 combines with J gene TRBJ2-1; D unclear. Trimming pared 0 bases from V and 4 bases from J, leaving 22 bases between. Looked up from germline, CDR1 is DFQATT and CDR2 is SNEGSKA (reference sequence). There are 18 residues in the CDR3. The CDR3 DNA reads as TGCAGTGCTAGAGATCGCGCTAACGGCGGCAGACGATACAATGAGCAGTTCTTC. Its protein product is CSARDRANGGRRYNEQFF.